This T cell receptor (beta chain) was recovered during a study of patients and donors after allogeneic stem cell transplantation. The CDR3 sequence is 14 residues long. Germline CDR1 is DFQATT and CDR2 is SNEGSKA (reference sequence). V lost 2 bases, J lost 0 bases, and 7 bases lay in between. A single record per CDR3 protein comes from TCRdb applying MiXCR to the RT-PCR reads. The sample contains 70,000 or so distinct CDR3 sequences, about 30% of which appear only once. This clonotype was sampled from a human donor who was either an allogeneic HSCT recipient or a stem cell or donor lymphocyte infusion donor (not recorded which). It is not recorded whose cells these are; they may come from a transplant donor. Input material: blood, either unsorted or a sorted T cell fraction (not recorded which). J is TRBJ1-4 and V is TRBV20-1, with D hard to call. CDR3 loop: CSARLTSTNEKLFF. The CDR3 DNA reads TGCAGTGCTAGACTCACGTCAACTAATGAAAAACTGTTTTTT.